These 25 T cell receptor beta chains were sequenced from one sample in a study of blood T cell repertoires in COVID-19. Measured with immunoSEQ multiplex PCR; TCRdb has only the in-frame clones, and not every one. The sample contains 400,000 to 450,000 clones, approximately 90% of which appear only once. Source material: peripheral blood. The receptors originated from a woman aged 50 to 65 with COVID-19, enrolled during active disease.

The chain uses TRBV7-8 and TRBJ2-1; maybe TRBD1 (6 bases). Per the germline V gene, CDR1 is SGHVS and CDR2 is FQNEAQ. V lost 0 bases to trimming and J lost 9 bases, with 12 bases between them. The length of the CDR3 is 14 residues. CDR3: CASSLAGASSEQFF. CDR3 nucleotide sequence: TGTGCCAGCAGCTTAGCGGGGGCTAGCAGTGAGCAGTTCTTC.

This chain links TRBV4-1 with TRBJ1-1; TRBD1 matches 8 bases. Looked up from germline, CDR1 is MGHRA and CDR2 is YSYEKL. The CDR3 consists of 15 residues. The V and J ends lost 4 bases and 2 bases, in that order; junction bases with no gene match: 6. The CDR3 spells CASSLLTGANTEAFF. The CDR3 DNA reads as TGCGCCAGCAGCCTACTGACAGGGGCCAACACTGAAGCTTTCTTT.

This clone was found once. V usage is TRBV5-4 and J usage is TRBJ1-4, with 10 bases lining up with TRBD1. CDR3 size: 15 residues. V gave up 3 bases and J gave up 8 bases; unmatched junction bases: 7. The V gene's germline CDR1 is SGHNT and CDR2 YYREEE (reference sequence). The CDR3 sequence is CASSSPGTGAEKLFF. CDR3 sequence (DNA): TGTGCCAGCAGCTCCCCCGGGACAGGGGCAGAAAAACTGTTTTTT.

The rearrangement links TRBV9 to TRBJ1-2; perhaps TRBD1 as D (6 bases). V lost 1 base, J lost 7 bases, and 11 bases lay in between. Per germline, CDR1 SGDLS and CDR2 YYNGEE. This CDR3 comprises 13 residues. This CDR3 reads CASSVQQGSGYTF. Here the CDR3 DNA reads TGTGCCAGCAGCGTACAGCAGGGGAGTGGCTACACCTTC.

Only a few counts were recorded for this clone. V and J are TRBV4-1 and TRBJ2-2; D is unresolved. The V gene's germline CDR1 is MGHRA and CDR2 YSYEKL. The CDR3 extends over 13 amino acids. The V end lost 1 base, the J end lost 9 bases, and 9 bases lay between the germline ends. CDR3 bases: TGCGCCAGCAGCCAAGTCTTTTTCCGGGAGCTGTTTTTT. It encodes CASSQVFFRELFF.

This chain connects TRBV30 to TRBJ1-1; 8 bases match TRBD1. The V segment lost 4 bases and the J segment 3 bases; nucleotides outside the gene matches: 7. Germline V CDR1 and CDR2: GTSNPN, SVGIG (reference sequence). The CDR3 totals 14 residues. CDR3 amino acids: CAWIRQGIDTEAFF. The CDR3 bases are TGTGCCTGGATTAGACAGGGGATCGACACTGAAGCTTTCTTT.

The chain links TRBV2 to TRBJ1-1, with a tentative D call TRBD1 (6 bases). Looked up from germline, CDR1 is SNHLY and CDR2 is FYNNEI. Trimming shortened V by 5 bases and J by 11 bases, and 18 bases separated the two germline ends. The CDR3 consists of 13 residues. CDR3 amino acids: CASSSTGFRDAFF. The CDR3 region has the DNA TGTGCCAGCAGTTCGACAGGATTTAGAGACGCTTTCTTT.

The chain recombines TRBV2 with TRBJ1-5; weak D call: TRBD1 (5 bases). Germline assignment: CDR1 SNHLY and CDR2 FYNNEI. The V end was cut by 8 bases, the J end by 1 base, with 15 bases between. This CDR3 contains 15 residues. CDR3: CASQESGSSNQPQHF. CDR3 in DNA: TGTGCCAGCCAGGAGTCAGGGTCGAGCAATCAGCCCCAGCATTTT.

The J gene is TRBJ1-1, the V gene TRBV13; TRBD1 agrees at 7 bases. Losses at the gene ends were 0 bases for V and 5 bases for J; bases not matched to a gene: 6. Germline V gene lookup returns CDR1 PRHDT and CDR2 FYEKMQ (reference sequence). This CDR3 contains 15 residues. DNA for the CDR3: TGTGCCAGCAGCTTAGGGGCAGGGGGTGGGACTGAAGCTTTCTTT. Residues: CASSLGAGGGTEAFF.

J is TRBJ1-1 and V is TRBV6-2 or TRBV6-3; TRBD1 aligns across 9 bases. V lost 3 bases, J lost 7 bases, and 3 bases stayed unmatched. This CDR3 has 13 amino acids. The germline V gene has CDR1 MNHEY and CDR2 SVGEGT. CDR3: CASSYQDRGEAFF. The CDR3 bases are TGTGCCAGCAGTTATCAGGACAGGGGTGAAGCTTTCTTT.

CDR3 sequence (DNA): TGTGCCAGCAGTGAATATCTCCCGGGTGACGGCTACACCTTC. It encodes CASSEYLPGDGYTF. The chain combines TRBV25-1 with TRBJ1-2; no clear D. V lost 0 bases and J lost 8, with 13 bases in between. The CDR3 has 14 amino acids. In germline, CDR1 is MGHDK, CDR2 SYGVNS.

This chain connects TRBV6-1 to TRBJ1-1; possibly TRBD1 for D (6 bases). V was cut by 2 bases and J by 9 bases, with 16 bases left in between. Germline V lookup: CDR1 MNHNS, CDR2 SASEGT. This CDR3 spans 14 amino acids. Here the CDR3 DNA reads TGTGCCAGCAGTGAATACAGGGTACGGGCTAAAGCTTTCTTT. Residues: CASSEYRVRAKAFF.

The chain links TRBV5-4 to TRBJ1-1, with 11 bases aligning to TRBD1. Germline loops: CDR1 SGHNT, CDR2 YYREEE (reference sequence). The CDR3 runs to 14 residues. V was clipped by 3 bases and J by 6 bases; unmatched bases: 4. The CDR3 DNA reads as TGTGCCAGCAGCTCGGACAGGGGGCGGGCTGAAGCTTTCTTT. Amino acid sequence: CASSSDRGRAEAFF.

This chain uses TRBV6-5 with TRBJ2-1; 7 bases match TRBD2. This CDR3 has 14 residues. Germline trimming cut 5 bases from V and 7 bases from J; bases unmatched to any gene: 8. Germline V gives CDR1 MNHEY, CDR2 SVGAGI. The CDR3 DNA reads TGTGCCAGCAGTCCCGGGAGGACTGCGAATGAGCAGTTCTTC. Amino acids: CASSPGRTANEQFF.

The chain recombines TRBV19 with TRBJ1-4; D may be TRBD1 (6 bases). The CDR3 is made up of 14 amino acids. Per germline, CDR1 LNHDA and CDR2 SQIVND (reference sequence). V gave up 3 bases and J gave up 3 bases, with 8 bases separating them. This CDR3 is CASSIRTANEKLFF. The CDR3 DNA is TGTGCCAGTAGTATCCGGACAGCTAATGAAAAACTGTTTTTT.

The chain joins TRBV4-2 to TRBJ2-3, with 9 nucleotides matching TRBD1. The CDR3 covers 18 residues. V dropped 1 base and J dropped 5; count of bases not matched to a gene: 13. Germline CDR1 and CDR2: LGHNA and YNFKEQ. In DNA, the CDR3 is TGTGCCAGCAGCCAAGGTCAGGTTACAGGGGGCAGGGAAGATACGCAGTATTTT. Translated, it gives CASSQGQVTGGREDTQYF.

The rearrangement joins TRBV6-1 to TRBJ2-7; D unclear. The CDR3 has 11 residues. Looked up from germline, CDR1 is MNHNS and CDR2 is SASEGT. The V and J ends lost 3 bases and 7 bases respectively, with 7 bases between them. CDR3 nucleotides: TGTGCCAGCAGTGACACTTGGGAGCAGTACTTC. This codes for CASSDTWEQYF.

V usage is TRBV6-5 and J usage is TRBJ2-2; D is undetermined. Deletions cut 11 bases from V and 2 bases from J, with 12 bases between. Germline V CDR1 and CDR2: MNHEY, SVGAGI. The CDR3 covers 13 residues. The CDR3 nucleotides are TGTGCCGTATGGGCTTTAAACACCGGGGAGCTGTTTTTT. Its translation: CAVWALNTGELFF.

CDR3 loop: CASTSSGGYEQYF. CDR3 DNA: TGTGCCAGCACCTCCTCAGGGGGGTACGAGCAGTACTTC. This chain connects TRBV6-5 to TRBJ2-7; weak D call: TRBD1 (7 bases). Deletions cut 7 bases from V and 4 bases from J, with 14 bases between. Looked up from germline, CDR1 is MNHEY and CDR2 is SVGAGI. CDR3 length equals 13 residues.

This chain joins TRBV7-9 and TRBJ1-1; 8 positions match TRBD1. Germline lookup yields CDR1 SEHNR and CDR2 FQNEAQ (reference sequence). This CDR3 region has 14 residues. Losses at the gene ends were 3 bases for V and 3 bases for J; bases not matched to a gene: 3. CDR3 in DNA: TGTGCCAGCAGCTTTACAGGGGGGGACACTGAAGCTTTCTTT. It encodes CASSFTGGDTEAFF.

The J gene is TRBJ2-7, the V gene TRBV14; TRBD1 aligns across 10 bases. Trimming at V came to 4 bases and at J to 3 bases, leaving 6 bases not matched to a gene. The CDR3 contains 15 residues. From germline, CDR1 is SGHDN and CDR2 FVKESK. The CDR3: CASSPGTGVFYEQYF. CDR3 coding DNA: TGTGCCAGCAGCCCCGGGACAGGGGTTTTCTACGAGCAGTACTTC.

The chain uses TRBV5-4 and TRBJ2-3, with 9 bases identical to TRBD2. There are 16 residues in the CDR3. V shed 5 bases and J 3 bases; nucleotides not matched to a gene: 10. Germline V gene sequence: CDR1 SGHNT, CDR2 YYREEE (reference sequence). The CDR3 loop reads CASRVDWRGGTDTQYF. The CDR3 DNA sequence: TGTGCCAGCAGGGTAGACTGGCGGGGGGGAACAGATACGCAGTATTTT.

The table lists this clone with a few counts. The CDR3 nucleotides are TGTGCCACGCAGGGGGAAAGGACTGAAGCTTTCTTT. This codes for CATQGERTEAFF. The genes are TRBV10-3 and TRBJ1-1; 7 bases agree with TRBD1. Germline CDR1 and CDR2: ENHRY and SYGVKD. J lost 5 bases, V lost 10 bases, and 7 bases had no gene match. The CDR3 has 12 residues.

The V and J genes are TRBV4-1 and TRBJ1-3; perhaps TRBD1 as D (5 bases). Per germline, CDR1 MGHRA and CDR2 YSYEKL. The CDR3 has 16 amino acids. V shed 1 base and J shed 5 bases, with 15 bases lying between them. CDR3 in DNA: TGCGCCAGCAGCCAAGTACGTGCGGGGGTGAGAAACACCATATATTTT. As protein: CASSQVRAGVRNTIYF.

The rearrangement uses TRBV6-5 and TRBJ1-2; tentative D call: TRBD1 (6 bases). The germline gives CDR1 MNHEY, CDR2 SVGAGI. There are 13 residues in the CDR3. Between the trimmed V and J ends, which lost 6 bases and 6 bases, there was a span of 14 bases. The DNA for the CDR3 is TGTGCCAGCAGCCTCATCAGGGGAGATGGCTACACCTTC. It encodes CASSLIRGDGYTF.